One and the same sample provided the 23 T cell receptor beta chains below, sequenced in a study of T cell responses to AZD1222 COVID-19 vaccine. The assay was immunoSEQ multiplex PCR, and TCRdb's table has in-frame clones only and misses some. Of about 160,000 clones listed, approximately 90% were seen once; the top ten hold roughly 4.3%. Sequencing was performed on peripheral blood, taken on day 0 of MenACWY control vaccination. The receptors originated from an adult in good health.

The CDR3, as DNA: TGTGCCAGCAGCCCGACTAGCGGGAGTTGGCAAGAGACCCAGTACTTC. It is translated as CASSPTSGSWQETQYF. The V call is TRBV7-9, the J call TRBJ2-5, with TRBD2 identical over 12 bases. This CDR3 contains 16 residues. From germline, CDR1 is SEHNR and CDR2 FQNEAQ (reference sequence). V was pared by 5 bases and J by 2 bases, with 6 bases of the junction left unmatched. Full variable domain (missing parts from reference TRBV7-9 and TRBJ2-5): DTGVSQNPRHKITKRGQNVTFRCDPISEHNRLYWYRQTLGQGPEFLTYFQNEAQLEKSRLLSDRFSAERPKGSFSTLEIQRTEQGDSAMYLCASSPTSGSWQETQYFGPGTRLLVL.

V usage is TRBV9 and J usage is TRBJ1-1, with unresolved D. The CDR3 runs to 13 residues. The germline V gene encodes CDR1 SGDLS and CDR2 YYNGEE. V lost 7 bases and J lost 5, with 15 bases in between. The CDR3 region is CASAALGGTEAFF. The CDR3 DNA reads as TGTGCCAGCGCAGCACTCGGTGGGACTGAAGCTTTCTTT.

The rearrangement uses TRBV15 and TRBJ1-5; D is ambiguous. Between the trimmed V and J ends, which lost 0 bases and 3 bases, there was a span of 12 bases. Germline-derived CDR1 and CDR2 are LNHNV and YYDKDF (reference sequence). The CDR3 has 16 amino acids. CDR3 amino acids: CATSRDLETNNQPQHF. For the CDR3, the DNA is TGTGCCACCAGCAGAGATCTGGAAACGAACAATCAGCCCCAGCATTTT.

This clone was observed a few times. V gene TRBV10-1 combines with J gene TRBJ2-1; 8 bases align to TRBD2. The CDR3 totals 13 residues. Losses at the gene ends were 4 bases for V and 10 bases for J; bases not matched to a gene: 6. Germline V gives CDR1 WNHNN, CDR2 SYGVQD (reference sequence). The CDR3 nucleotides are TGCGCCAGCAGTGCCTTCACTAGCGGAGAGCAGTTCTTC. This translates into CASSAFTSGEQFF.

The J gene is TRBJ2-7, the V gene TRBV7-2, with D perhaps matching TRBD1 (6 bases). Germline assignment: CDR1 SGHTA and CDR2 FQGNSA. The CDR3 runs to 16 residues. V lost 1 base and J 5 bases, leaving 18 bases between the germline ends. The CDR3 reads CASSLVPGRTDNEQYF. In DNA, the CDR3 is TGTGCCAGCAGCTTAGTCCCGGGTAGGACAGATAACGAGCAGTACTTC.

V usage is TRBV30 and J usage is TRBJ1-1; 7 nucleotides line up with TRBD1. Germline V CDR1 and CDR2: GTSNPN, SVGIG (reference sequence). The CDR3 is made up of 14 amino acids. Trimming removed 4 bases from V and 3 bases from J; junction bases left unmatched: 8. CDR3 coding DNA: TGTGCCTGGAATAGGGGGCGCAGGGACACTGAAGCTTTCTTT. As protein: CAWNRGRRDTEAFF. Full variable domain (rest looked up from reference TRBV30 and TRBJ1-1): SQTIHQWPATLVQPVGSPLSLECTVEGTSNPNLYWYRQAAGRGLQLLFYSVGIGQISSEVPQNLSASRPQDRQFILSSKKLLLSDSGFYLCAWNRGRRDTEAFFGQGTRLTVV.

V is TRBV7-3 and J is TRBJ1-1, with D uncertain. The length of the CDR3 is 15 residues. CDR1 SGHTA and CDR2 FQGTGA come from the germline V gene. V lost 4 bases and J 4 bases, leaving 16 bases between the germline ends. This chain's CDR3 is CASSSYLLGSTEAFF. For the CDR3, the DNA is TGTGCCAGCAGCTCATACCTATTAGGGAGCACTGAAGCTTTCTTT.

The chain uses TRBV2 and TRBJ2-5; D ambiguous. The CDR3 has 13 amino acids. CDR1 is SNHLY, CDR2 FYNNEI, per germline. The V gene lost 7 bases and the J gene lost 1 base, with 10 bases spanning the gap. CDR3 sequence (DNA): TGTGCCAGCAACCCAGATCCCCAAGAGACCCAGTACTTC. Translation: CASNPDPQETQYF.

The chain uses TRBV29-1 and TRBJ2-4, with 8 bases fitting TRBD2. V shed 6 bases and J 1 base; nucleotides not matched to a gene: 8. From germline, CDR1 is SQVTM and CDR2 ANQGSEA. The CDR3 loop spans 15 amino acids. CDR3 DNA: TGCAGCGTGACCCCGGGGGGGTTCGCCAAAAACATTCAGTACTTC. It yields the protein CSVTPGGFAKNIQYF.

For the CDR3, the DNA is TGTGCCAGTAACCGCGACAGGGGACTAGCCAAAAACATTCAGTACTTC. It codes for CASNRDRGLAKNIQYF. This chain connects TRBV19 to TRBJ2-4; 8 bases are a match to TRBD1. Germline CDR1 reads LNHDA; CDR2 reads SQIVND (reference sequence). V gave up 7 bases and J gave up 0 bases; unmatched junction bases: 8. The CDR3 is 16 residues long. Looking up the rest from reference TRBV19 and TRBJ2-4 gives the full variable domain: DGGITQSPKYLFRKEGQNVTLSCEQNLNHDAMYWYRQDPGQGLRLIYYSQIVNDFQKGDIAEGYSVSREKKESFPLTVTSAQKNPTAFYLCASNRDRGLAKNIQYFGAGTRLSVL.

V is TRBV3-1 (or the pseudogene TRBV3-2) and J is TRBJ2-3; 8 bases are a match to TRBD1. Germline V gene lookup returns CDR1 LGHDT and CDR2 YNNKEL (reference sequence). CDR3 length: 14 residues. V lost 1 base and J lost 4; bases outside the gene matches: 1. CDR3 sequence reads: CASSQGTGPDTQYF. CDR3 nucleotides: TGTGCCAGCAGCCAAGGGACAGGGCCAGATACGCAGTATTTT.

This clone was seen just once. The genes are TRBV5-4 and TRBJ2-5; D unresolved. This CDR3 is built from 14 residues. V lost 0 bases and J 0 bases, leaving 6 bases between the germline ends. The germline CDR1 and CDR2 sequences are SGHNT and YYREEE (reference sequence). The CDR3 here is CASSLDPYQETQYF. Written as DNA, the CDR3 is TGTGCCAGCAGCTTGGACCCGTACCAAGAGACCCAGTACTTC.

V gene TRBV28 combines with J gene TRBJ1-2, with D perhaps matching TRBD1 (6 bases). This CDR3 contains 14 residues. The V gene lost 2 bases and the J gene lost 6 bases, with 13 bases spanning the gap. CDR1 is MDHEN and CDR2 is SYDVKM in the germline V gene. The CDR3 is CASSLPGALDGYTF. CDR3 coding DNA: TGTGCCAGCAGTTTACCGGGGGCGCTAGATGGCTACACCTTC.

The V call is TRBV28, the J call TRBJ1-1; D unresolved. This CDR3 has 12 amino acids. V was trimmed by 4 bases and J by 3 bases, leaving 6 bases between them. The germline gives CDR1 MDHEN, CDR2 SYDVKM. CDR3 nucleotide sequence: TGTGCCAGCAGTTCCTTTCACACTGAAGCTTTCTTT. Protein sequence: CASSSFHTEAFF.

The rearrangement uses TRBV4-2 and TRBJ1-1; no firm D call. Trimming took 4 bases from V and 1 from J, leaving 10 bases between them. This CDR3 comprises 14 residues. The germline gives CDR1 LGHNA, CDR2 YNFKEQ. The CDR3 here is CASSLRRSNTEAFF. The DNA for the CDR3 is TGTGCCAGCAGCCTGAGACGGTCGAACACTGAAGCTTTCTTT.

This chain links TRBV7-3 with TRBJ1-1; D unclear. This CDR3 spans 13 amino acids. Germline lookup yields CDR1 SGHTA and CDR2 FQGTGA. Trimming took off 4 bases at V and 7 bases at J, with 13 bases between the two ends. CDR3 protein: CASSSSGGVEAFF. CDR3 nucleotides: TGTGCCAGCAGCTCCTCCGGCGGAGTTGAAGCTTTCTTT.

This clone was observed a single time. The V call is TRBV6-5, the J call TRBJ1-5; D unclear. Germline V gives CDR1 MNHEY, CDR2 SVGAGI. This CDR3 has 13 amino acids. Trimming took 7 bases from V and 5 from J, leaving 12 bases between them. The CDR3 sequence: CASMRGLDQPQHF. CDR3 coding DNA: TGTGCCAGCATGCGAGGGCTCGATCAGCCCCAGCATTTT.

The rearrangement links TRBV7-2 to TRBJ2-6; no clear D. Germline-derived CDR1 and CDR2 are SGHTA and FQGNSA. The CDR3 loop spans 14 amino acids. Deletions cut 8 bases from V and 2 bases from J, with 10 bases between. The CDR3: CASSTRPGANVLTF. Here the CDR3 DNA reads TGTGCCAGCTCGACCAGGCCTGGGGCCAACGTCCTGACTTTC.

This clone was seen more than once but under ten times. V usage is TRBV5-8 and J usage is TRBJ1-6; D is unclear. This CDR3 spans 15 amino acids. V lost 4 bases, J lost 9 bases, and 17 bases lay in between. The V gene's germline CDR1 is SGHTS and CDR2 YDEGEE. The CDR3 here is CASSPRASSASPLHF. The CDR3 DNA is TGTGCCAGCAGCCCTAGGGCCTCGAGTGCTTCACCCCTCCACTTT.

The V call is TRBV7-6, the J call TRBJ2-2; TRBD2 matches at 10 bases. V lost 3 bases, J lost 4 bases, and 5 bases stayed unmatched. CDR1 and CDR2 (germline): SGHVS, FNYEAQ. This CDR3 has 16 amino acids. The CDR3 bases are TGTGCCAGCAGCTTTCGAGCGGGAGGGGTCACCGGGGAGCTGTTTTTT. This codes for CASSFRAGGVTGELFF.

The chain links TRBV5-6 to TRBJ2-3; 16 bases line up with TRBD2. The germline V gene encodes CDR1 SGHDT and CDR2 YYEEEE. The CDR3 consists of 19 residues. The V and J ends lost 3 bases and 3 bases, in that order; junction bases with no gene match: 10. The CDR3 sequence: CASSWAGLAGGSVTDTQYF. The DNA of the CDR3 is TGTGCCAGCAGCTGGGCGGGACTAGCGGGAGGGAGTGTGACAGATACGCAGTATTTT.

The rearrangement joins TRBV27 to TRBJ2-7, with a weak D call TRBD2 (7 bases). The ends were cut back, 8 bases at V and 4 bases at J, with 24 bases in the middle. Per the germline V gene, CDR1 is MNHEY and CDR2 is SMNVEV (reference sequence). The CDR3 length is 16 residues. For the CDR3, the DNA is TGTGCCAGCGCCCCCCCTAGGGGGGCTAGCGGTTACGAGCAGTACTTC. This gives the protein CASAPPRGASGYEQYF.

V is TRBV20-1 and J is TRBJ2-7; weak D call: TRBD2 (5 bases). The CDR3 consists of 13 residues. Germline V gives CDR1 DFQATT, CDR2 SNEGSKA (reference sequence). Trimming shortened V by 3 bases and J by 2 bases, and 11 bases separated the two germline ends. The CDR3 DNA reads TGCAGTGCTAGTCGAGACTATCCCTACGAGCAGTACTTC. It encodes CSASRDYPYEQYF.